Listed here are 20 T cell receptor beta chains from one sample, sequenced in a study of cytomegalovirus exposure and HLA in healthy donors. PCR amplification relied on 60 Vbeta primers (plus 13 Jbeta primers). Sequencing was performed with immunoSEQ multiplex PCR; in TCRdb, only in-frame clones are kept and a portion is missing. Of approximately 110,000 clones in the sample, 77% were seen once. The sequenced sample was PBMCs. Every receptor here comes from a woman aged 40 to 50 in good health and CMV-seropositive.

This chain joins TRBV5-5 and TRBJ2-7; tentatively, D is TRBD1 (6 bases). The V gene's germline CDR1 is SGHKS and CDR2 YYEKEE (reference sequence). The CDR3 is 14 residues long. The V and J ends lost 0 bases and 1 base respectively, with 8 bases between them. CDR3 region: CASSLEQGSYEQYF. CDR3 in DNA: TGTGCCAGCAGCTTGGAACAGGGATCCTACGAGCAGTACTTC.

This chain connects TRBV19 to TRBJ2-6, with 11 bases matching TRBD1. Per germline, CDR1 LNHDA and CDR2 SQIVND (reference sequence). The CDR3 is made up of 16 amino acids. V shed 10 bases, J shed 2 bases, and the junction held 7 bases outside the gene matches. CDR3 protein: CATRDRGTAGANVLTF. The CDR3 region has the DNA TGTGCCACCCGGGACAGGGGGACGGCTGGGGCCAACGTCCTGACTTTC.

This chain joins TRBV4-1 and TRBJ2-5; 10 bases are a match to TRBD1. The J call is uncertain, as TRBJ2-7 better fits the DNA end. CDR3 length: 16 residues. CDR1 is MGHRA and CDR2 is YSYEKL in the germline V gene. The CDR3 reads CASSQGQGQQFYEQYF. The DNA for the CDR3 is TGCGCCAGCAGCCAGGGACAGGGGCAACAATTCTACGAGCAGTACTTC.

The chain has TRBV2 and TRBJ1-2, with D possibly matching TRBD1 (6 bases). The ends were cut back, 6 bases at V and 3 bases at J, with 14 bases in the middle. Germline V gene sequence: CDR1 SNHLY, CDR2 FYNNEI. The CDR3 sequence is 14 residues long. This chain's CDR3 is CASSSGGADYGYTF. The DNA of the CDR3 is TGTGCCAGCAGCTCCGGGGGGGCCGACTATGGCTACACCTTC.

The chain uses TRBV2 and TRBJ2-2; 9 bases are a match to TRBD2. The CDR3 length is 15 residues. CDR1 SNHLY and CDR2 FYNNEI come from the germline V gene. V shed 4 bases and J 3 bases; nucleotides not matched to a gene: 3. Here the CDR3 reads CASSVVAGDTGELFF. The CDR3 region has the DNA TGTGCCAGCAGTGTGGTAGCGGGAGACACCGGGGAGCTGTTTTTT. The whole variable domain, filled in from reference TRBV2 and TRBJ2-2, reads EPEVTQTPSHQVTQMGQEVILRCVPISNHLYFYWYRQILGQKVEFLVSFYNNEISEKSEIFDDQFSVERPDGSNFTLKIRSTKLEDSAMYFCASSVVAGDTGELFFGEGSRLTVL.

About this clone: At one of its ends the junction is not consistent with the germline gene, which may arise from a read error. The V and J genes are TRBV7-9 and TRBJ1-2, with D possibly being TRBD1 (6 bases). Germline V gene data show CDR1 as SEHNR and CDR2 as FQNEAQ (reference sequence). The CDR3 covers 14 residues. CDR3 amino acids: CSSSGDMEIYGYTF. In nucleotides, the CDR3 is TGTTCCAGCAGCGGGGACATGGAGATCTATGGCTACACCTTC.

This chain's CDR3 is CAWRGAGGRKLFF. In DNA form, the CDR3 reads TGTGCCTGGAGAGGAGCAGGGGGCAGGAAACTGTTTTTT. The chain links TRBV30 to TRBJ1-4; 8 nucleotides line up with TRBD1. Germline assignment: CDR1 GTSNPN and CDR2 SVGIG (reference sequence). The length of the CDR3 is 13 residues. V lost 3 bases and J lost 11; bases outside the gene matches: 8.

The CDR3 here is CATSRGGQGYTEAFF. CDR3 coding DNA: TGTGCCACCAGCAGGGGGGGACAGGGATACACTGAAGCTTTCTTT. The chain is built from TRBV15 and TRBJ1-1; 9 bases line up with TRBD1. The germline V gene has CDR1 LNHNV and CDR2 YYDKDF (reference sequence). The CDR3 consists of 15 residues. The ends lost 3 bases at V and 3 bases at J; junction bases unmatched: 5.

On this clone: One junction end disagrees with the germline gene, perhaps due to a read error. The genes are TRBV7-9 and TRBJ2-2; maybe TRBD2 (6 bases). The germline CDR1 and CDR2 sequences are SEHNR and FQNEAQ (reference sequence). This CDR3 is 17 amino acids long. In DNA form, the CDR3 reads TGTTCCAGCAGTCGGCGCCTAGCGTTTGTTTCGGCCGGGGAGCTGTTTTTT. It translates to CSSSRRLAFVSAGELFF. The whole variable domain, filled in from reference TRBV7-9 and TRBJ2-2, reads DTGVSQNPRHKITKRGQNVTFRCDPISEHNRLYWYRQTLGQGPEFLTYFQNEAQLEKSRLLSDRFSAERPKGSFSTLEIQRTEQGDSAMYLCSSSRRLAFVSAGELFFGEGSRLTVL.

This clone was seen a handful of times. The chain joins TRBV30 to TRBJ1-2; 9 bases align to TRBD1. The CDR3 totals 14 residues. CDR1 and CDR2 (germline): GTSNPN, SVGIG (reference sequence). V lost 1 base to trimming and J lost 6 bases; unmatched junction nucleotides: 6. The DNA of the CDR3 is TGTGCCTGGAGTGCCCTCGGGACAGGGAATGGCTACACCTTC. The encoded protein is CAWSALGTGNGYTF. Using reference TRBV30 and TRBJ1-2 for the parts outside the CDR3, the full variable domain is SQTIHQWPATLVQPVGSPLSLECTVEGTSNPNLYWYRQAAGRGLQLLFYSVGIGQISSEVPQNLSASRPQDRQFILSSKKLLLSDSGFYLCAWSALGTGNGYTFGSGTRLTVV.

This clone was recorded a few times. This sequence joins TRBV19 and TRBJ2-2; TRBD2 agrees at 14 bases. Germline lookup yields CDR1 LNHDA and CDR2 SQIVND (reference sequence). Germline trimming cut 3 bases from V and 7 bases from J; bases unmatched to any gene: 13. CDR3 length equals 19 residues. The CDR3 spells CASSIRRLAGGPRGGELFF. The CDR3 DNA reads TGTGCCAGTAGTATTAGACGACTAGCGGGAGGGCCGAGGGGCGGGGAGCTGTTTTTT.

This clone has a handful of counts. The rearrangement joins TRBV27 to TRBJ2-4; possibly TRBD2 for D (5 bases). The CDR3 has 16 residues. The V end was cut by 5 bases, the J end by 2 bases, with 16 bases between. The germline V gene encodes CDR1 MNHEY and CDR2 SMNVEV (reference sequence). CDR3 DNA sequence: TGTGCCAGCAGTGGGGTCGAGGGAGCTACCAAAAACATTCAGTACTTC. Translated: CASSGVEGATKNIQYF.

The chain links TRBV5-1 to TRBJ1-2; tentative D call: TRBD1 (5 bases). V lost 4 bases, J lost 5 bases, and 9 bases lay in between. Per germline, CDR1 SGHRS and CDR2 YFSETQ. This CDR3 contains 12 residues. The CDR3 loop is CASSPQGYGYTF. CDR3 in DNA: TGCGCCAGCAGCCCCCAGGGATATGGCTACACCTTC.

The genes are TRBV14 and TRBJ2-1, with D possibly being TRBD2 (6 bases). Trimming stripped 4 bases from V and 0 bases from J, with 19 bases between. Germline assignment: CDR1 SGHDN and CDR2 FVKESK. The CDR3 covers 18 residues. CDR3 nucleotide sequence: TGTGCCAGCAGCCGAGAGGGATTAGCGGAGATCTCCTACAATGAGCAGTTCTTC. Protein: CASSREGLAEISYNEQFF. Using reference TRBV14 and TRBJ2-1 for the parts outside the CDR3, the full variable domain is EAGVTQFPSHSVIEKGQTVTLRCDPISGHDNLYWYRRVMGKEIKFLLHFVKESKQDESGMPNNRFLAERTGGTYSTLKVQPAELEDSGVYFCASSREGLAEISYNEQFFGPGTRLTVL.

The chain joins TRBV5-1 to TRBJ1-5; perhaps TRBD1 as D (5 bases). V lost 4 bases and J lost 15, with 20 bases in between. The CDR3 has 13 amino acids. In germline, CDR1 is SGHRS, CDR2 YFSETQ. CDR3 amino acids: CASSGGTPRTRHF. CDR3 in DNA: TGCGCCAGCAGCGGTGGGACTCCCAGAACGCGGCATTTT.

This clone was recorded a few times. The J gene is TRBJ2-7, the V gene TRBV29-1; TRBD1 might be the D (5 bases). This CDR3 contains 15 residues. Germline values: CDR1 SQVTM, CDR2 ANQGSEA. The ends were cut back, 0 bases at V and 0 bases at J, with 12 bases in the middle. The CDR3 coding sequence is TGCAGCGTTGAAGATCAGGACAAGGGCTCCTACGAGCAGTACTTC. Amino acid sequence: CSVEDQDKGSYEQYF.

The chain has TRBV7-9 and TRBJ1-1; D call uncertain. V was cut by 1 base and J by 1 base, with 10 bases left in between. The CDR3 runs 15 residues. Germline V CDR1 and CDR2: SEHNR, FQNEAQ (reference sequence). The CDR3 sequence: CASSLVYPGNTEAFF. Written as DNA, the CDR3 is TGTGCCAGCAGCTTAGTCTACCCGGGGAACACTGAAGCTTTCTTT.

The J gene is TRBJ2-7, the V gene TRBV30; 13 bases fit TRBD2. The germline V gene has CDR1 GTSNPN and CDR2 SVGIG (reference sequence). This CDR3 region has 13 residues. This CDR3 is CAGGLAGTYEQYF. CDR3 sequence (DNA): TGTGCGGGGGGACTAGCGGGAACCTACGAGCAGTACTTC.

This chain links TRBV11-3 with TRBJ2-2; the D gene is possibly TRBD1 (6 bases). The CDR3 spans 15 residues. Germline CDR1 and CDR2: SGHNT and YENEEA. Trimming pared 5 bases from V and 0 bases from J, leaving 10 bases between. The chain's CDR3 is CASSLGDTNTGELFF. CDR3 DNA sequence: TGTGCCAGCAGCCTCGGGGACACGAACACCGGGGAGCTGTTTTTT.

This chain links TRBV2 with TRBJ2-5; TRBD1 matches 7 bases. Germline CDR1 reads SNHLY; CDR2 reads FYNNEI. The CDR3 has 13 amino acids. V shed 5 bases, J shed 3 bases, and the junction held 3 bases outside the gene matches. The CDR3: CASSRDREETQYF. The CDR3 region has the DNA TGTGCCAGCAGTCGAGACAGGGAAGAGACCCAGTACTTC.